This is a list of T cell receptor beta chains from one sample in a study of high-grade serous ovarian cancer treatment subgroups. Produced via immunoSEQ multiplex PCR; TCRdb's table is partial and in-frame only. The sample carries 11,000 or so clones, 83% recorded once. Sample: tumor tissue. The receptors originated from a human donor with high-grade serous ovarian cancer. Each CDR3 is given with its conserved first and last residue. The D gene is left open where the match is weak. Clone size is stated in some rows and not others, as once, few, many or a class when expanded.

cdr3_length: 16
j_call: TRBJ2-1
clone_size: -
v_call: TRBV7-9
d_call: TRBD2
cdr3_aa: CASSPTSGRSYNEQFF
cdr3_nt: TGTGCCAGCAGCCCGACTAGCGGGAGATCCTACAATGAGCAGTTCTTC

cdr3_length: 16
j_call: TRBJ2-6
clone_size: once
v_call: TRBV9
d_call: -
cdr3_aa: CASSVWASSGANVLTF
cdr3_nt: TGTGCCAGCAGCGTTTGGGCGTCTTCTGGGGCCAACGTCCTGACTTTC

cdr3_length: 12
j_call: TRBJ2-2
clone_size: -
v_call: TRBV2
d_call: -
cdr3_aa: CASSSFTGELFF
cdr3_nt: TGTGCCAGCAGTTCCTTTACCGGGGAGCTGTTTTTT

cdr3_length: 15
j_call: TRBJ2-1
clone_size: -
v_call: TRBV29-1
d_call: TRBD2
cdr3_aa: CSVELAGRIFNEQFF
cdr3_nt: TGCAGCGTTGAACTAGCGGGCCGGATTTTTAATGAGCAGTTCTTC

cdr3_length: 17
j_call: TRBJ2-1
clone_size: -
v_call: TRBV7-8
d_call: -
cdr3_aa: CASSLAPLGTPGNEQFF
cdr3_nt: TGTGCCAGCAGCTTAGCCCCTCTCGGGACCCCCGGCAATGAGCAGTTCTTC

cdr3_length: 14
j_call: TRBJ2-7
clone_size: few
v_call: TRBV7-6
d_call: -
cdr3_aa: CASSLALEGSEQYF
cdr3_nt: TGTGCCAGCAGCTTAGCGTTGGAGGGAAGCGAGCAGTACTTC

cdr3_length: 16
j_call: TRBJ2-2
clone_size: -
v_call: TRBV19
d_call: TRBD1
cdr3_aa: CASRRGGQGTTGELFF
cdr3_nt: TGTGCCAGTAGGCGCGGGGGACAGGGGACCACCGGGGAGCTGTTTTTT

cdr3_length: 16
j_call: TRBJ2-6
clone_size: -
v_call: TRBV4-1
d_call: TRBD1
cdr3_aa: CASSLDREPGANVLTF
cdr3_nt: TGCGCCAGCAGCCTGGACAGGGAGCCTGGGGCCAACGTCCTGACTTTC

cdr3_length: 16
j_call: TRBJ2-5
clone_size: -
v_call: TRBV5-5
d_call: TRBD1
cdr3_aa: CASSLVARQGEETQYF
cdr3_nt: TGTGCCAGCAGCTTGGTAGCCCGACAGGGAGAAGAGACCCAGTACTTC

cdr3_length: 14
j_call: TRBJ1-2
clone_size: -
v_call: TRBV2
d_call: TRBD1
cdr3_aa: CASRGQVANYGYTF
cdr3_nt: TGTGCCAGCAGGGGACAGGTAGCTAACTATGGCTACACCTTC

cdr3_length: 12
j_call: TRBJ2-5
clone_size: -
v_call: TRBV7-9
d_call: -
cdr3_aa: CASTNREETQYF
cdr3_nt: TGTGCCAGCACCAACAGAGAAGAGACCCAGTACTTC

cdr3_length: 16
j_call: TRBJ2-7
clone_size: -
v_call: TRBV30
d_call: TRBD2
cdr3_aa: CAWRAEGPSGTYEQYF
cdr3_nt: TGTGCCTGGAGGGCAGAGGGTCCTAGCGGCACCTACGAGCAGTACTTC

cdr3_length: 14
j_call: TRBJ2-7
clone_size: -
v_call: TRBV2
d_call: TRBD1
cdr3_aa: CATGQGGQAYEQYF
cdr3_nt: TGTGCCACCGGACAGGGCGGTCAGGCCTACGAGCAGTACTTC

cdr3_length: 15
j_call: TRBJ2-6
clone_size: -
v_call: TRBV27
d_call: -
cdr3_aa: CASSYLRSGANVLTF
cdr3_nt: TGTGCCAGCAGTTACCTTCGCTCTGGGGCCAACGTCCTGACTTTC

cdr3_length: 16
j_call: TRBJ1-5
clone_size: few
v_call: TRBV2
d_call: TRBD1
cdr3_aa: CASSGDRAISNQPQHF
cdr3_nt: TGTGCCAGCAGTGGGGACAGGGCAATTAGCAATCAGCCCCAGCATTTT

cdr3_length: 15
j_call: TRBJ2-5
clone_size: -
v_call: TRBV5-1
d_call: TRBD1
cdr3_aa: CASSLGTGAQETQYF
cdr3_nt: TGCGCCAGCAGCTTGGGGACAGGGGCGCAAGAGACCCAGTACTTC

cdr3_length: 11
j_call: TRBJ2-5
clone_size: few
v_call: TRBV2
d_call: -
cdr3_aa: CASSVVETQYF
cdr3_nt: TGTGCCAGCAGTGTCGTGGAGACCCAGTACTTC

cdr3_length: 15
j_call: TRBJ1-3
clone_size: -
v_call: TRBV5-1
d_call: -
cdr3_aa: CASSLGQASGNTIYF
cdr3_nt: TGCGCCAGCAGCTTGGGGCAGGCCTCTGGAAACACCATATATTTT

cdr3_length: 14
j_call: TRBJ2-2
clone_size: once
v_call: TRBV7-2
d_call: TRBD1
cdr3_aa: CASSAQGVHRELFF
cdr3_nt: TGTGCCAGCAGCGCACAGGGGGTACACCGGGAGCTGTTTTTT

cdr3_length: 17
j_call: TRBJ2-7
clone_size: -
v_call: TRBV28
d_call: -
cdr3_aa: CASSLEYGARSSYEQYF
cdr3_nt: TGTGCCAGCAGTTTAGAGTACGGGGCTCGCTCATCCTACGAGCAGTACTTC

cdr3_length: 15
j_call: TRBJ2-1
clone_size: -
v_call: TRBV14
d_call: TRBD2
cdr3_aa: CASSHPSGSDGEQFF
cdr3_nt: TGTGCCAGCAGCCACCCTAGCGGGAGTGACGGTGAGCAGTTCTTC

cdr3_length: 13
j_call: TRBJ2-7
clone_size: -
v_call: TRBV2
d_call: -
cdr3_aa: CASIQVSPYEQYF
cdr3_nt: TGTGCCAGCATACAGGTCTCTCCCTACGAGCAGTACTTC

cdr3_length: 14
j_call: TRBJ2-5
clone_size: -
v_call: TRBV7-7
d_call: TRBD1
cdr3_aa: CASSPTGVRETQYF
cdr3_nt: TGTGCTAGCAGCCCGACAGGGGTGAGAGAGACCCAGTACTTC

cdr3_length: 13
j_call: TRBJ1-4
clone_size: -
v_call: TRBV5-1
d_call: -
cdr3_aa: CASSLDTNEKLFF
cdr3_nt: TGCGCCAGCAGCTTGGACACTAATGAAAAACTGTTTTTT

cdr3_length: 15
j_call: TRBJ1-1
clone_size: -
v_call: TRBV28
d_call: -
cdr3_aa: CASSRTLRGGTEAFF
cdr3_nt: TGTGCCAGCAGTAGAACGCTTCGAGGGGGCACTGAAGCTTTCTTT

cdr3_length: 14
j_call: TRBJ1-5
clone_size: -
v_call: TRBV19
d_call: -
cdr3_aa: CASSAGAGNQPQHF
cdr3_nt: TGTGCCAGTAGTGCAGGGGCCGGCAATCAGCCCCAGCATTTT

cdr3_length: 16
j_call: TRBJ2-7
clone_size: -
v_call: TRBV28
d_call: TRBD1
cdr3_aa: CASSVPGQKGTYEQYF
cdr3_nt: TGTGCCAGCAGTGTTCCGGGACAGAAGGGGACCTACGAGCAGTACTTC

cdr3_length: 13
j_call: TRBJ1-4
clone_size: -
v_call: TRBV6-1
d_call: TRBD1
cdr3_aa: CASTRDRDGKLFF
cdr3_nt: TGTGCCAGCACCCGGGACAGGGATGGAAAACTGTTTTTT

cdr3_length: 19
j_call: TRBJ2-2
clone_size: -
v_call: TRBV19
d_call: -
cdr3_aa: CASSIGLFDFSKSTGELFF
cdr3_nt: TGTGCCAGTAGTATTGGACTCTTCGACTTCTCAAAGAGCACCGGGGAGCTGTTTTTT

cdr3_length: 14
j_call: TRBJ1-4
clone_size: -
v_call: TRBV27
d_call: -
cdr3_aa: CASRKQGTNEKLFF
cdr3_nt: TGTGCCAGCAGGAAGCAGGGGACTAATGAAAAACTGTTTTTT

cdr3_length: 17
j_call: TRBJ1-3
clone_size: -
v_call: TRBV4-2
d_call: -
cdr3_aa: CASSQVGGAYSGNTIYF
cdr3_nt: TGTGCCAGCAGCCAAGTGGGGGGCGCCTACTCTGGAAACACCATATATTTT

cdr3_length: 15
j_call: TRBJ1-1
clone_size: -
v_call: TRBV5-4
d_call: -
cdr3_aa: CASSLADIPYTEAFF
cdr3_nt: TGTGCCAGCAGCTTGGCGGACATTCCTTACACTGAAGCTTTCTTT

cdr3_length: 16
j_call: TRBJ2-1
clone_size: -
v_call: TRBV28
d_call: -
cdr3_aa: CASRPSSHTLENEQFF
cdr3_nt: TGTGCCAGCCGGCCGAGCAGTCATACACTGGAGAATGAGCAGTTCTTC

cdr3_length: 17
j_call: TRBJ2-1
clone_size: -
v_call: TRBV19
d_call: TRBD2
cdr3_aa: CASSIVAAGDPYNEQFF
cdr3_nt: TGTGCCAGTAGTATAGTAGCAGCGGGAGACCCGTACAATGAGCAGTTCTTC

cdr3_length: 15
j_call: TRBJ2-3
clone_size: once
v_call: TRBV11-3
d_call: TRBD2
cdr3_aa: CASSTGLAGADTQYF
cdr3_nt: TGTGCCAGCAGCACGGGACTAGCGGGAGCCGATACGCAGTATTTT

cdr3_length: 19
j_call: TRBJ1-5
clone_size: few
v_call: TRBV28
d_call: TRBD1
cdr3_aa: CASTITGTGGAISNQPQHF
cdr3_nt: TGTGCCAGCACTATAACCGGGACAGGAGGAGCTATAAGCAATCAGCCCCAGCATTTT

cdr3_length: 14
j_call: TRBJ2-5
clone_size: -
v_call: TRBV5-4
d_call: TRBD2
cdr3_aa: CASSAGLAAETQYF
cdr3_nt: TGTGCCAGCAGCGCTGGACTAGCGGCGGAGACCCAGTACTTC

cdr3_length: 14
j_call: TRBJ2-7
clone_size: -
v_call: TRBV14
d_call: -
cdr3_aa: CASSPGREPYEQYF
cdr3_nt: TGTGCCAGCAGCCCGGGTCGGGAGCCCTACGAGCAGTACTTC

cdr3_length: 16
j_call: TRBJ2-1
clone_size: few
v_call: TRBV5-4
d_call: TRBD2
cdr3_aa: CASSLPGTSGYNEQFF
cdr3_nt: TGTGCCAGCAGCTTACCTGGGACTAGCGGATACAATGAGCAGTTCTTC

cdr3_length: 13
j_call: TRBJ1-4
clone_size: -
v_call: TRBV28
d_call: -
cdr3_aa: CASSLYRSEKLFF
cdr3_nt: TGTGCCAGCAGTTTATACCGAAGTGAAAAACTGTTTTTT

cdr3_length: 14
j_call: TRBJ1-2
clone_size: -
v_call: TRBV5-1
d_call: -
cdr3_aa: CASSLFGGIEGYTF
cdr3_nt: TGCGCCAGCAGCTTGTTCGGGGGGATTGAGGGCTACACCTTC